One and the same sample provided the 7 T cell receptor beta chains below, sequenced in a study of neurological immune-mediated disorders. TCRdb processed the 5' RACE reads anew with MiXCR; each CDR3 protein has one entry. The table shows tens of thousands of distinct CDR3 sequences, with 2.5% occurring only once. Sequenced sample: PBMCs. These receptors originate from a man over 45 with multiple sclerosis.

This clonotype was seen many times. This chain joins TRBV5-1 and TRBJ2-3; 14 bases are a match to TRBD2. CDR3 length equals 16 residues. Germline trimming cut 4 bases from V and 5 bases from J; bases unmatched to any gene: 6. CDR1 and CDR2 from the germline V gene are SGHRS and YFSETQ. The CDR3 protein is CASSRTSGGPRDTQYF. The CDR3 DNA reads TGCGCCAGCAGCCGGACTAGCGGGGGGCCCAGAGATACGCAGTATTTT.

This clonotype has a count of ten or more. The chain links TRBV10-3 to TRBJ2-7; 9 bases agree with TRBD1. In germline, CDR1 is ENHRY, CDR2 SYGVKD. With 0 bases clipped from V and 3 bases from J, the junction kept 6 bases outside the gene matches. The CDR3 runs to 16 residues. CDR3: CAISESDRGALYEQYF. The CDR3 bases are TGTGCCATCAGTGAGTCGGACAGGGGTGCCCTCTACGAGCAGTACTTC.

Ten or more counts support this clonotype. The rearrangement uses TRBV5-1 and TRBJ2-7, with D possibly being TRBD2 (5 bases). The V and J ends lost 0 bases and 1 base respectively, with 8 bases between them. Germline CDR1 is SGHRS and CDR2 is YFSETQ. The CDR3 is 14 amino acids. The CDR3 nucleotides read TGCGCCAGCAGCTTGGTGGCGGGTTCCTACGAGCAGTACTTC. Its protein is CASSLVAGSYEQYF.

This clonotype appeared many times. J is TRBJ2-2 and V is TRBV6-5, with 7 bases aligning to TRBD1. Germline CDR1 reads MNHEY; CDR2 reads SVGAGI. The trim removed 0 bases at V and 7 bases at J, leaving 2 bases unmatched. This CDR3 contains 14 residues. CDR3 sequence: CASSYSRGRGELFF. The CDR3 DNA sequence: TGTGCCAGCAGTTACTCGAGGGGGCGCGGGGAGCTGTTTTTT.

This clonotype was counted ten times or more. The chain carries TRBV5-1 and TRBJ1-1; no reliable D call. The CDR3 consists of 14 residues. Germline loops: CDR1 SGHRS, CDR2 YFSETQ. V was cut by 0 bases and J by 8 bases, with 14 bases left in between. CDR3 in amino acids: CASSLVPGEEEAFF. The CDR3 DNA reads as TGCGCCAGCAGCTTGGTGCCAGGTGAGGAAGAAGCTTTCTTT.

This clonotype showed up many times. V and J are TRBV12-3 or TRBV12-4 and TRBJ2-7; 10 positions match TRBD1. There are 14 residues in the CDR3. The trim removed 5 bases at V and 2 bases at J, leaving 3 bases unmatched. This chain's CDR3 is CASSRTGGTYEQYF. CDR3 nucleotide sequence: TGTGCCAGCAGTCGGACAGGGGGAACCTACGAGCAGTACTTC.

This clonotype was observed many times. This chain joins TRBV5-1 and TRBJ1-4; the D gene is possibly TRBD1 (6 bases). V shed 4 bases and J shed 6 bases, with 10 bases lying between them. Germline V CDR1 and CDR2: SGHRS, YFSETQ. The CDR3 consists of 13 residues. Written as DNA, the CDR3 is TGCGCCAGCAGCCTGAGGGGGGATGAAAAACTGTTTTTT. Protein: CASSLRGDEKLFF.